These 8 T cell receptor beta chains originate from one sample sequenced in a study of graft-versus-host responses after intestinal transplantation. Repertoires were generated with immunoSEQ multiplex PCR, while TCRdb's copy carries only in-frame clones and drops some. Of 13,000 or so clones listed, around two thirds were seen once; the top ten hold less than 9.5%. Graft specimens yielded both intraepithelial and lamina propria lymphocytes. Material: ileum tissue, obtained 16 days after intestinal transplant. The receptors here all came from a human patient who received an intestinal transplant, so some T cells may come from the graft donor.

The chain is built from TRBV10-2 and TRBJ2-4; D not resolved. Germline loops: CDR1 WSHSY, CDR2 SAAADI. Trimming shortened V by 5 bases and J by 0 bases, and 14 bases separated the two germline ends. This CDR3 region has 16 residues. CDR3 amino acids: CASSYRYSLAKNIQYF. CDR3 coding DNA: TGCGCCAGCAGTTACCGATACTCGCTAGCCAAAAACATTCAGTACTTC.

The rearrangement joins TRBV6-6 to TRBJ2-1, with D possibly TRBD2 on 5 matching bases. CDR3 length: 15 amino acids. Trimming shortened V by 4 bases and J by 8 bases, and 18 bases separated the two germline ends. Germline V gene lookup returns CDR1 MNHNY and CDR2 SVGAGI (reference sequence). The CDR3 nucleotides read TGTGCCAGCAGTTTGATGGGTTACAGCGGCGATGAGCAGTTCTTC. This sequence encodes CASSLMGYSGDEQFF.

This chain uses TRBV27 with TRBJ1-1, with D uncertain. The CDR3 has 12 residues. V dropped 5 bases and J dropped 1 base, with 5 bases sitting between them. From germline, CDR1 is MNHEY and CDR2 SMNVEV (reference sequence). The CDR3 region is CASSPGNTEAFF. CDR3 DNA sequence: TGTGCCAGCAGTCCAGGGAACACTGAAGCTTTCTTT.

The CDR3 DNA is TGTGCCAGCAGCCTCCCGGGACAGGGTGGCGGCTACACCTTC. Its protein is CASSLPGQGGGYTF. The chain recombines TRBV7-2 with TRBJ1-2; 9 bases line up with TRBD1. The V gene end was trimmed by 5 bases and the J gene end by 8 bases; junction bases not matched to a gene: 9. The CDR3 length is 14 residues. Germline loops: CDR1 SGHTA, CDR2 FQGNSA.

J is TRBJ2-7 and V is TRBV7-3; 8 bases fit TRBD1. This CDR3 comprises 14 residues. Germline CDR1 is SGHTA and CDR2 is FQGTGA. J lost 0 bases, V lost 5 bases, and 3 bases had no gene match. The CDR3 sequence: CASSPGGNSYEQYF. CDR3 bases: TGTGCCAGCAGCCCAGGGGGCAACTCCTACGAGCAGTACTTC. The whole variable domain, remainder taken from reference TRBV7-3 and TRBJ2-7, is GAGVSQTPSNKVTEKGKYVELRCDPISGHTALYWYRQSLGQGPEFLIYFQGTGAADDSGLPNDRFFAVRPEGSVSTLKIQRTERGDSAVYLCASSPGGNSYEQYFGPGTRLTVT.

V usage is TRBV7-9 and J usage is TRBJ1-2; a possible D gene is TRBD1 (6 bases). V shed 5 bases and J shed 7 bases, with 23 bases lying between them. The length of the CDR3 is 16 residues. The V gene's germline CDR1 is SEHNR and CDR2 FQNEAQ (reference sequence). The CDR3 spells CASSPRGRGTISGYTF. Written as DNA, the CDR3 is TGTGCCAGCAGCCCCCGGGGAAGGGGGACCATATCTGGCTACACCTTC.

The chain links TRBV29-1 to TRBJ1-2, with no clear D. Germline CDR1 and CDR2: SQVTM and ANQGSEA. The CDR3 totals 13 residues. Trimming left V 0 bases short and J 4 bases short, with 9 bases between. CDR3 sequence reads: CSVEDTQRYGYTF. The CDR3, as DNA: TGCAGCGTTGAAGACACCCAGCGCTATGGCTACACCTTC.

The chain has TRBV4-3 and TRBJ1-1, with D uncertain. The V end was cut by 0 bases, the J end by 3 bases, with 11 bases between. This CDR3 is built from 15 residues. CDR1 and CDR2 (germline): LGHNA, YSLEER. CDR3 sequence reads: CASSQEARADTEAFF. The DNA of the CDR3 is TGCGCCAGCAGCCAAGAGGCGCGGGCAGACACTGAAGCTTTCTTT.